The 22 T cell receptor beta chains listed next were all sequenced from one sample in a study of cytotoxic CD8 clonotypes in ibrutinib-treated CLL. Clones were sequenced by immunoSEQ multiplex PCR, and TCRdb holds only the in-frame ones, with some missing. This sample yields around 140,000 clones, of which 75% to 85% are seen a single time; 6% to 9.5% belongs to the top ten. Sequences were derived from PBMCs, sampled after 36 months of ibrutinib treatment. The source of these receptors is a human donor with chronic lymphocytic leukemia.

The chain recombines TRBV18 with TRBJ2-1; the D is unclear. V lost 4 bases to trimming and J lost 5 bases, with 9 bases between them. Looked up from germline, CDR1 is KGHSH and CDR2 is LQKENI. The CDR3 totals 13 residues. The CDR3 is CASSQGSNNEQFF. The CDR3 DNA reads TGTGCCAGCTCACAGGGATCGAACAATGAGCAGTTCTTC.

Here the CDR3 DNA reads TGTGCCAGCAGTTTTGGACTAGCGGGGGGAGAGCAGTTCTTC. It encodes CASSFGLAGGEQFF. This chain joins TRBV6-5 and TRBJ2-1; 14 bases align to TRBD2. The CDR3 covers 14 residues. The germline CDR1 and CDR2 sequences are MNHEY and SVGAGI. V lost 4 bases, J lost 10 bases, and 3 bases stayed unmatched.

The chain employs TRBV9 and TRBJ1-5, with D possibly TRBD1 on 6 matching bases. From germline, CDR1 is SGDLS and CDR2 YYNGEE. Trimming shortened V by 0 bases and J by 9 bases, and 16 bases separated the two germline ends. This CDR3 has 15 amino acids. The CDR3 region has the DNA TGTGCCAGCAGCGTAGATCCCATTGGGGGCGGGCCCCAGCATTTT. This sequence encodes CASSVDPIGGGPQHF.

This chain joins TRBV30 and TRBJ2-1, with 12 bases matching TRBD2. Germline CDR1 is GTSNPN and CDR2 is SVGIG (reference sequence). V gave up 2 bases and J gave up 4 bases; unmatched junction bases: 0. The CDR3 runs 14 residues. CDR3 coding DNA: TGTGCCTGGAGTACTAGCGGGAGGTACAATGAGCAGTTCTTC. Translating gives CAWSTSGRYNEQFF.

This clone was counted a few times. J is TRBJ1-2 and V is TRBV6-5; possible D gene TRBD1, 6 bases. Per the germline V gene, CDR1 is MNHEY and CDR2 is SVGAGI. The CDR3 has 14 residues. V lost 7 bases and J lost 8, with 20 bases in between. The DNA for the CDR3 is TGTGCCAGCACCGAAGGGGGACAACCCCTGGGCTACACCTTC. It codes for CASTEGGQPLGYTF.

This chain uses TRBV6-1 with TRBJ1-2; 8 bases agree with TRBD1. The CDR3 consists of 11 residues. CDR1 and CDR2 from the germline V gene are MNHNS and SASEGT. With 5 bases clipped from V and 12 bases from J, the junction kept 5 bases outside the gene matches. The CDR3, as DNA: TGTGCCAGCAGTCAGGGACAGGCTAACACCTTC. This codes for CASSQGQANTF.

The rearrangement joins TRBV7-9 to TRBJ2-7; 10 bases fit TRBD2. Trimming at V came to 4 bases and at J to 2 bases, leaving 5 bases not matched to a gene. CDR1 SEHNR and CDR2 FQNEAQ come from the germline V gene (reference sequence). This CDR3 contains 15 residues. The chain's CDR3 is CASSSGLARTYEQYF. The CDR3 DNA sequence: TGTGCCAGCAGCTCGGGACTAGCGAGGACCTACGAGCAGTACTTC.

J is TRBJ2-1 and V is TRBV6-1, with TRBD2 identical over 7 bases. Per germline, CDR1 MNHNS and CDR2 SASEGT. The J segment lost 9 bases and the V segment lost 2 bases, leaving 7 bases of the junction unmatched. The CDR3 totals 14 residues. The CDR3 protein is CASSELLAGVEQFF. The CDR3 DNA follows: TGTGCCAGCAGTGAACTTCTGGCGGGGGTTGAGCAGTTCTTC.

The chain employs TRBV5-1 and TRBJ2-1; 9 bases match TRBD1. Unmatched junction bases numbered 6, after V lost 4 bases and J lost 4 bases. Germline CDR1 and CDR2: SGHRS and YFSETQ. The CDR3 has 15 residues. CDR3 bases: TGCGCCAGCAGCGACGGGACAGGGCTATACAATGAGCAGTTCTTC. It specifies CASSDGTGLYNEQFF.

The J gene is TRBJ2-7, the V gene TRBV5-6; TRBD2 matches 8 bases. The length of the CDR3 is 14 residues. CDR1 SGHDT and CDR2 YYEEEE come from the germline V gene. Trimming cost V 4 bases and J 2 bases; bases outside gene matches: 5. CDR3 nucleotides: TGTGCCAGCAGCCCAGCGGGGGCAACCTACGAGCAGTACTTC. The encoded protein is CASSPAGATYEQYF.

The gene calls are TRBV18 and TRBJ2-7, with D perhaps TRBD1 (5 bases). There are 13 residues in the CDR3. V was cut by 3 bases and J by 2 bases, with 8 bases left in between. Germline CDR1 and CDR2: KGHSH and LQKENI. CDR3 protein: CASSPETAYEQYF. CDR3 nucleotides: TGTGCCAGCTCACCTGAGACAGCCTACGAGCAGTACTTC. Looking up the rest from reference TRBV18 and TRBJ2-7 gives the full variable domain: NAGVMQNPRHLVRRRGQEARLRCSPMKGHSHVYWYRQLPEEGLKFMVYLQKENIIDESGMPKERFSAEFPKEGPSILRIQQVVRGDSAAYFCASSPETAYEQYFGPGTRLTVT.

V is TRBV6-1 and J is TRBJ2-7; a possible D gene is TRBD2 (6 bases). Germline CDR1 reads MNHNS; CDR2 reads SASEGT. V was cut by 10 bases and J by 5 bases, with 18 bases left in between. The CDR3 consists of 13 residues. CDR3 sequence reads: CATRLGHGDEQYF. The CDR3 nucleotides are TGTGCCACAAGACTAGGACACGGGGACGAGCAGTACTTC.

The chain uses TRBV5-4 and TRBJ2-2; D gene uncertain. Germline V gene lookup returns CDR1 SGHNT and CDR2 YYREEE (reference sequence). This CDR3 has 14 residues. With 5 bases removed from V and 2 bases from J, the gap between germline ends came to 10 bases. CDR3 protein: CASSQRLNTGELFF. The CDR3 DNA is TGTGCCAGCAGTCAACGGCTTAACACCGGGGAGCTGTTTTTT. The full variable domain, completed using reference TRBV5-4 and TRBJ2-2, is ETGVTQSPTHLIKTRGQQVTLRCSSQSGHNTVSWYQQALGQGPQFIFQYYREEENGRGNFPPRFSGLQFPNYSSELNVNALELDDSALYLCASSQRLNTGELFFGEGSRLTVL.

The chain couples TRBV20-1 to TRBJ2-1, with D uncertain. Looked up from germline, CDR1 is DFQATT and CDR2 is SNEGSKA (reference sequence). Trimming shortened V by 3 bases and J by 5 bases, and 2 bases separated the two germline ends. This CDR3 spans 10 amino acids. CDR3 DNA: TGCAGTGCTAGTGACAATGAGCAGTTCTTC. It translates to CSASDNEQFF.

This clone was seen only a few times. The V and J genes are TRBV25-1 and TRBJ1-5; D is undetermined. Trimming removed 0 bases from V and 3 bases from J, with 3 bases in between. Per germline, CDR1 MGHDK and CDR2 SYGVNS. The CDR3 length is 13 residues. DNA of the CDR3: TGTGCCAGCAGTGAATATGACAATCAGCCCCAGCATTTT. Its protein product is CASSEYDNQPQHF.

This clone occurred once. The chain has TRBV6-1 and TRBJ1-4, with unresolved D. This CDR3 is built from 12 residues. With 8 bases removed from V and 6 bases from J, the gap between germline ends came to 10 bases. Germline assignment: CDR1 MNHNS and CDR2 SASEGT. This CDR3 reads CASRGPDEKLFF. As DNA, the CDR3 is TGTGCCAGCCGGGGTCCCGATGAAAAACTGTTTTTT.

This clone was detected a few times. The chain uses TRBV27 and TRBJ1-6; a possible D gene is TRBD1 (5 bases). Germline CDR1 is MNHEY and CDR2 is SMNVEV (reference sequence). CDR3 length: 13 residues. With 2 bases removed from V and 10 bases from J, the gap between germline ends came to 9 bases. The CDR3 DNA sequence: TGTGCCAGCAGTTTACGCAGGGTCTCACCCCTCCACTTT. It yields the protein CASSLRRVSPLHF.

This chain links TRBV6-5 with TRBJ1-6; D is undetermined. The ends were cut back, 6 bases at V and 4 bases at J, with 13 bases in the middle. This CDR3 region has 15 residues. CDR1 and CDR2 (germline): MNHEY, SVGAGI. Here the CDR3 reads CASSRPPSYNSPLHF. In DNA form, the CDR3 reads TGTGCCAGCAGCCGCCCGCCGTCGTATAATTCACCCCTCCACTTT.

The V and J genes are TRBV7-9 and TRBJ1-2; 9 bases map to TRBD1. Germline V lookup: CDR1 SEHNR, CDR2 FQNEAQ (reference sequence). The V and J ends lost 0 bases and 7 bases, in that order; junction bases with no gene match: 9. The CDR3 totals 16 residues. Written as DNA, the CDR3 is TGTGCCAGCAGCTTAGCGGTTGGACAGGGGTTTGTTGGCTACACCTTC. This gives the protein CASSLAVGQGFVGYTF.

The sample holds a few counts of this clone. The V and J genes are TRBV10-1 and TRBJ2-7, with 7 bases lining up with TRBD1. The germline CDR1 and CDR2 sequences are WNHNN and SYGVQD (reference sequence). Unmatched junction bases numbered 5, after V lost 3 bases and J lost 6 bases. This CDR3 has 13 residues. As DNA, the CDR3 is TGCGCCAGCAGTGAACAGGGGTTTGGCGAGCAGTACTTC. The encoded protein is CASSEQGFGEQYF.

The CDR3 spells CSARVGREAFF. The CDR3 nucleotides read TGCAGTGCTAGAGTTGGGCGTGAAGCTTTCTTT. The V and J genes are TRBV20-1 and TRBJ1-1; D is ambiguous. Germline assignment: CDR1 DFQATT and CDR2 SNEGSKA (reference sequence). The CDR3 length is 11 residues. Trimming left V 1 base short and J 7 bases short, with 7 bases between.

This clone occurred once. The chain has TRBV7-3 and TRBJ2-1; TRBD2 agrees at 9 bases. The J segment lost 8 bases and the V segment lost 0 bases, leaving 2 bases of the junction unmatched. The length of the CDR3 is 14 residues. Germline lookup yields CDR1 SGHTA and CDR2 FQGTGA. The CDR3 nucleotides are TGTGCCAGCAGCTTAACGCGGGAGGGCTATGAGCAGTTCTTC. It is translated as CASSLTREGYEQFF.